The clone carrying this T cell receptor beta chain appeared a few times. The antigen is not known. The data stem from a study of T cell responses to AZD1222 COVID-19 vaccine. Study conclusions and caveats: Recipients of two AZD1222 doses showed rising Spike-specific TCR breadth and depth. Repertoires were sampled only after the peak T cell response. A mostly white British donor set with more females was recruited, and clonal diversity was possibly underestimated.

V was trimmed by 2 bases and J by 9 bases, leaving 20 bases between them. From germline, CDR1 is MNHEY and CDR2 SVGEGT. CDR3 length equals 17 residues. The protocol was immunoSEQ multiplex PCR, while the TCRdb copy is restricted to in-frame clones and leaves out a portion. The sample lists approximately 98,000 clones; about nine tenths were seen once. The J gene is TRBJ1-6, the V gene TRBV6-2 or TRBV6-3; unclear D gene. The sequencing here drew on peripheral blood, taken on day 0 of MenACWY control vaccination. The clonotype comes from an adult in good health. The CDR3 loop is CASSYPTLRAMGSPLHF. The CDR3 nucleotides read TGTGCCAGCAGTTACCCGACTCTAAGGGCGATGGGTTCACCCCTCCACTTT.